This TCR beta chain was sequenced during a study of control samples from healthy donors and cancer patients. The CDR3 sequence is 16 residues long. Germline CDR1 reads SGDLS; CDR2 reads YYNGEE. Trimming cost V 4 bases and J 8 bases; bases outside gene matches: 13. This clone occurred a few times. Here immunoSEQ multiplex PCR was the method, and the copy in TCRdb shows in-frame clones only, minus some. The sample records under 130,000 clones, roughly four fifths being singletons. This chain uses TRBV9 with TRBJ2-4, with 9 positions matching TRBD1. The origin of this receptor is a woman in her 50s in good health. Sequencing used blood. The CDR3 nucleotides are TGTGCCAGCAGCCAGCGGACAGGGGAGTCTCTTGACATTCAGTACTTC. It is translated as CASSQRTGESLDIQYF. The full variable domain, rest sourced from reference TRBV9 and TRBJ2-4, is DSGVTQTPKHLITATGQRVTLRCSPRSGDLSVYWYQQSLDQGLQFLIQYYNGEERAKGNILERFSAQQFPDLHSELNLSSLELGDSALYFCASSQRTGESLDIQYFGAGTRLSVL.